This T cell receptor beta chain came from a study of blood T cells in healthy people across ages. In this sample, this clonotype turned up once. This CDR3 has 15 amino acids. Per germline, CDR1 MNHEY and CDR2 SMNVEV (reference sequence). A sample-barcoded 5' primer and a J-beta primer mix were used in a second PCR of roughly 7 to 11 cycles. TCRdb re-analysed the 5' RACE reads in MiXCR, keeping a single row per CDR3 protein. The table has 800,000 to 950,000 distinct CDR3 sequences, under 35% seen once. These sequences were also reported in another study, on T cells of mothers and their children. That study reports: Whether pairs are related or unrelated, thymic selection shapes their TCR recombination output in much the same way.

This sequence joins TRBV27 and TRBJ2-7; 9 nucleotides line up with TRBD1. The J call may be mistaken, given a closer DNA end match to TRBJ2-5. This receptor was identified in a woman in her 40s in good health. The sequencing input was blood. The CDR3, as DNA: TGTGCCAGCAGGAGGGACAGGGCGATTGGGGAGACCCAGTACTTC. Its translation is CASRRDRAIGETQYF.